This T cell receptor (beta chain) was retrieved from a study of chemoradiotherapy in HPV16-positive cancers. Study-level information: Candidate HPV-specific clones and shared TCR motifs came from a couple of HPV16-positive patients.

The assay was immunoSEQ multiplex PCR, and TCRdb's table has in-frame clones only and misses some. This sample has about 920 clones, with approximately 94% found just once. Samples were taken several times over chemoradiotherapy. Germline assignment: CDR1 KGHSH and CDR2 LQKENI. The CDR3 sequence is 16 residues long. V trimming: 3 bases; J trimming: 0 bases; junction bases outside the gene matches: 7. J is TRBJ1-1 and V is TRBV18; 7 bases line up with TRBD1. Sequences were derived from tumor tissue, sampled from a patient who underwent chemoradiotherapy. This TCR was recovered from a human donor with HPV-associated anogenital cancer. This CDR3 reads CASSPRQGRMNTEAFF. The CDR3 DNA reads TGTGCCAGCTCACCCAGACAGGGTCGAATGAACACTGAAGCTTTCTTT.